The rows below give T cell receptor beta chains drawn from one sample of a study of shared clonotypes between healthy human individuals. Clones were sequenced by immunoSEQ multiplex PCR, and TCRdb holds only the in-frame ones, with some missing. In the table there are 2 million to 2.5 million clones, about 92% of which are singletons. Sequenced material: naive CD4+ T cells from PBMCs. Source of these receptors: a man between 18 and 35 years old in good health. Some clones in this sample may be carry-over from other donors' samples. CDR3s include the opening cysteine and the closing phenylalanine or tryptophan.

CASSVTSNQPQHF	TRBV9	TRBJ1-5
CASRTSGREETQYF	TRBV7-9	TRBJ2-5
CASSDTGNYEQYF	TRBV27	TRBJ2-7
CASSFEGAGLSYNEQFF	TRBV5-1	TRBJ2-1
CASSQLDWETQYF	TRBV28	TRBJ2-5
CASSSGQGGETQYF	TRBV5-4	TRBJ2-5
CASSPRGRPVEKLFF	TRBV5-1	TRBJ1-4
CSVLPTDRGRSRRTEAFF	TRBV29-1	TRBJ1-1
CASSPLPGPYEQYF	TRBV18	TRBJ2-7
CASSTHSDEQYF	TRBV27	TRBJ2-7
CASLGAETQYF	TRBV2	TRBJ2-5
CASSLRAGGTEAFF	TRBV7-9	TRBJ1-1